This T cell receptor beta chain derives from a study of T cells in Graves' hyperthyroidism and ophthalmopathy. A note on this clonotype: The antigen remains unidentified.

Hyperthyroidism had been newly diagnosed in patients aged 18 to 65, and its duration was under 2 months. Thyroid ultrasound and orbital computed tomography, with clinical symptoms and serum thyroxine and TRAb, informed diagnoses. Study-level points and caveats: Stable hyperthyroidism and ophthalmopathy were separated using 13 V-J signatures.

RNA transcripts were the template for amplifying TCR beta CDR3 regions. TCR CDR3 underwent first-round RT-PCR with the HTBI primer set. TCRdb itself ran the multiplex PCR reads through MiXCR, one entry per CDR3 protein. The sample lists roughly 300,000 distinct CDR3 sequences; 15% to 20% were seen once. J gave up 7 bases and V 3 bases, and 13 bases lay outside the gene matches. This CDR3 spans 16 amino acids. The sample taken for sequencing was blood. The chain joins TRBV12-3 or TRBV12-4 to TRBJ2-5, with TRBD2 matching 8 bases. The origin of this receptor is a woman aged 50 to 60 with Graves' hyperthyroidism. CDR3 nucleotides: TGTGCCAGCAGTTTTGGCGGTAGCGGGATTGAGGGGACCCAGTACTTC. It yields the protein CASSFGGSGIEGTQYF.